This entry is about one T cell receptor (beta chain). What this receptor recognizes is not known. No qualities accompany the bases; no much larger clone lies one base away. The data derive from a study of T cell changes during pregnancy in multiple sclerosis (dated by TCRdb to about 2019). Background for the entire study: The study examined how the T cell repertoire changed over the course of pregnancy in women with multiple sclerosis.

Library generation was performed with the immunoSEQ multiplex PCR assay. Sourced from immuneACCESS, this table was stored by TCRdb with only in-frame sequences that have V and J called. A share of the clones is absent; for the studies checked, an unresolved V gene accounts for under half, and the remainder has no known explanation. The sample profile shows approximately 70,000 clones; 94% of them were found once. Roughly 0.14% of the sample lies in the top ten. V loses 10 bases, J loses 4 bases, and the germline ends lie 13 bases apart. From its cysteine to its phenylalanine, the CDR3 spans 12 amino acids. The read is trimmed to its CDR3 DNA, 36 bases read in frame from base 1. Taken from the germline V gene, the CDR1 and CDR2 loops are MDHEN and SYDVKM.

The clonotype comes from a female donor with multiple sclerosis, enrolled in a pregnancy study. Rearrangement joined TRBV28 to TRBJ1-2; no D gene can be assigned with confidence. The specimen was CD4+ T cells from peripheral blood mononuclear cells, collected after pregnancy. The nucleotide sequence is TGTGCCATCGCCGCGGGAAGCTATGGCTACACCTTC. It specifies CAIAAGSYGYTF.